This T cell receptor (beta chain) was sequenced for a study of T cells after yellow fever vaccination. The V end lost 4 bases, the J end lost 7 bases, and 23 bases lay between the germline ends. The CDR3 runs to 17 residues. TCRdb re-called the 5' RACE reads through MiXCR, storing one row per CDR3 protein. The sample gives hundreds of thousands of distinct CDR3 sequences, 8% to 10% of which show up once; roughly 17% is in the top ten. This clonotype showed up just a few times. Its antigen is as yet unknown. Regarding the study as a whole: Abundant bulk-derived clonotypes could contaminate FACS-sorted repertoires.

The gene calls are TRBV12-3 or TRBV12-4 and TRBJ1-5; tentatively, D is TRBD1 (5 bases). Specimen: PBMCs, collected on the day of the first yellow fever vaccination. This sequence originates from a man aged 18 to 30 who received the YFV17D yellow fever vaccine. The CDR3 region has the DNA TGTGCCAGCAGTTCCGACCCCGCAGGGAGGACAAGACAGCCCCAGCATTTT. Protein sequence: CASSSDPAGRTRQPQHF.